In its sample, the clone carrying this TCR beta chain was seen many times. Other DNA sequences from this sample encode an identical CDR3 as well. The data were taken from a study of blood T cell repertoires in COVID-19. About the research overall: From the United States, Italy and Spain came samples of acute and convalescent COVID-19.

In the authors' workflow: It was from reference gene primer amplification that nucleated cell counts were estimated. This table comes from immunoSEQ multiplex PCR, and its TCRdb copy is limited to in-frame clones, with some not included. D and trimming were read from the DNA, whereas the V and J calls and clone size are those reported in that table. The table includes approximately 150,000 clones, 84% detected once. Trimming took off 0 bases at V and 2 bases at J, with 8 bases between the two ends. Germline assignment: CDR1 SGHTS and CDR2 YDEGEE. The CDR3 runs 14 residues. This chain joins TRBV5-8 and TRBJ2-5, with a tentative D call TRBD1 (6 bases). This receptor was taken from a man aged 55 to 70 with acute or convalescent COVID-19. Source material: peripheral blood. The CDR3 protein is CASSLGQAQETQYF. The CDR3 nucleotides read TGTGCCAGCAGCTTGGGACAGGCTCAAGAGACCCAGTACTTC.